The 15 T cell receptor beta chains in this list originate from one sample, sequenced in a study of T cells in Graves' hyperthyroidism and ophthalmopathy. TCR beta CDR3 regions were amplified from RNA transcripts. In the first-round RT-PCR of the TCR CDR3, the HTBI primer set was used. TCRdb reprocessed the multiplex PCR reads with MiXCR, giving one entry per CDR3 protein. The sample gives under 400,000 distinct CDR3 sequences, around a sixth of which show up once; around 35% is in the top ten. Sequencing was carried out using blood. The receptors were gathered from a man aged 30 to 45 with Graves' hyperthyroidism.

On this clonotype itself: A much larger clone is a single base away; this may be a read error. The chain carries TRBV7-9 and TRBJ2-7, with 7 bases that match TRBD2. The J call may not be correct, given that the DNA end is closer to TRBJ2-1. The germline V gene encodes CDR1 SEHNR and CDR2 FQNEAQ (reference sequence). The CDR3 spans 16 residues. The CDR3 sequence is CASASWGRASSYEQFF. The DNA of the CDR3 is TGTGCCAGCGCCTCCTGGGGGAGGGCCAGTTCCTACGAGCAGTTCTTC.

The chain is built from TRBV4-2 and TRBJ1-2; D gene unclear. The germline V and J ends were trimmed by 1 base and 4 bases, with 19 bases remaining between them. The CDR3 spans 17 residues. Germline CDR1 LGHNA, CDR2 YNFKEQ. CDR3 nucleotides: TGTGCCAGCAGCCAAGGGGTCGGGAACACATCCCCCTATGGCTACACCTTC. It translates to CASSQGVGNTSPYGYTF.

This clonotype was counted at least ten times. This chain joins TRBV12-3 or TRBV12-4 and TRBJ1-1; 7 nucleotides align to TRBD1. Trimming cost V 2 bases and J 7 bases; bases outside gene matches: 7. This CDR3 contains 14 residues. The CDR3 region has the DNA TGTGCCAGCAGTTTAAGTGCAGGGGGGATTGAAGCTTTCTTT. This translates into CASSLSAGGIEAFF.

V usage is TRBV18 and J usage is TRBJ2-3, with D possibly matching TRBD2 (6 bases). Trimming removed 6 bases at V and 2 bases at J, with 15 bases between. The CDR3 is 15 residues long. Germline CDR1 is KGHSH and CDR2 is LQKENI. The CDR3: CASSRRAFDTDTQYF. In DNA form, the CDR3 reads TGTGCCAGCTCGCGGAGGGCCTTTGACACAGATACGCAGTATTTT.

V is TRBV5-1 and J is TRBJ2-6; 7 bases align to TRBD1. The CDR3 runs 16 residues. Germline V lookup: CDR1 SGHRS, CDR2 YFSETQ. The J segment lost 2 bases and the V segment lost 5 bases, leaving 7 bases of the junction unmatched. The DNA for the CDR3 is TGCGCCAGCAGTATGGGGACAGACACTGGGGCCAACGTCCTGACTTTC. Protein: CASSMGTDTGANVLTF.

This clonotype was seen many times. This chain joins TRBV2 and TRBJ2-5, with 9 bases matching TRBD1. Per germline, CDR1 SNHLY and CDR2 FYNNEI. The CDR3 has 15 amino acids. The ends lost 7 bases at V and 2 bases at J; junction bases unmatched: 8. The CDR3 is CASTSETGGQETQYF. CDR3 nucleotides: TGTGCCAGCACGAGTGAGACAGGGGGGCAAGAGACCCAGTACTTC.

In this sample, this clonotype turned up many times. CDR3 region: CASALSGIPYEQYF. In nucleotides, the CDR3 is TGTGCCAGCGCCCTCTCGGGAATCCCCTACGAGCAGTACTTC. The chain is built from TRBV11-2 and TRBJ2-7; D is perhaps TRBD2 (5 bases). With 8 bases removed from V and 2 bases from J, the gap between germline ends came to 16 bases. The CDR3 runs 14 residues. Germline CDR1 SGHAT, CDR2 FQNNGV.

At least ten counts were recorded for this clonotype. The rearrangement joins TRBV9 to TRBJ1-1, with 8 bases lining up with TRBD1. There are 14 residues in the CDR3. Germline V gene lookup returns CDR1 SGDLS and CDR2 YYNGEE. The trim removed 4 bases at V and 7 bases at J, leaving 9 bases unmatched. DNA for the CDR3: TGTGCCAGCAGCTCGAGGACAGGGCTGGATGAAGCTTTCTTT. Translation gives CASSSRTGLDEAFF.

This clonotype was observed many times. The chain uses TRBV28 and TRBJ1-2; D unresolved. Germline V gene sequence: CDR1 MDHEN, CDR2 SYDVKM. The CDR3 has 13 amino acids. Trimming shortened V by 5 bases and J by 2 bases, and 9 bases separated the two germline ends. Written as DNA, the CDR3 is TGTGCCAGCAGTGAGGGTTACAACTATGGCTACACCTTC. This encodes CASSEGYNYGYTF.

V and J are TRBV15 and TRBJ2-1, with TRBD2 matching 7 bases. Germline V gives CDR1 LNHNV, CDR2 YYDKDF (reference sequence). The ends lost 3 bases at V and 6 bases at J; junction bases unmatched: 11. The CDR3 is 16 residues long. Here the CDR3 DNA reads TGTGCCACCAGCAGTGGGCGGGAGTCCGGGGGCAATGAGCAGTTCTTC. It translates to CATSSGRESGGNEQFF.

The chain couples TRBV6-2 or TRBV6-3 to TRBJ1-1; D is possibly TRBD1 (5 bases). CDR3 size: 15 residues. Trimming removed 10 bases at V and 0 bases at J, with 18 bases between. The germline V gene has CDR1 MNHEY and CDR2 SVGEGT. In DNA, the CDR3 is TGTGCCACCTCGACGACAGTAACAATGAACACTGAAGCTTTCTTT. It codes for CATSTTVTMNTEAFF.

This clonotype appeared many times. V usage is TRBV20-1 and J usage is TRBJ2-7; TRBD2 aligns across 9 bases. The V segment lost 2 bases and the J segment 1 base; nucleotides outside the gene matches: 9. Germline V lookup: CDR1 DFQATT, CDR2 SNEGSKA (reference sequence). The CDR3 length is 16 residues. The CDR3 DNA sequence: TGCAGTGCTAGAACTGACCGGACTAGCGATTCCTACGAGCAGTACTTC. It encodes CSARTDRTSDSYEQYF.

V usage is TRBV20-1 and J usage is TRBJ2-1, with D possibly being TRBD2 (7 bases). The V gene's germline CDR1 is DFQATT and CDR2 SNEGSKA (reference sequence). The CDR3 is 14 residues long. V lost 6 bases to trimming and J lost 3 bases, with 15 bases between them. This CDR3 is CSALEGGNYNEQFF. The CDR3 DNA follows: TGCAGTGCCCTGGAGGGGGGGAACTACAATGAGCAGTTCTTC.

This clonotype has ten or more counts. The genes are TRBV7-3 and TRBJ2-5; no reliable D call. The V end lost 5 bases, the J end lost 5 bases, and 15 bases lay between the germline ends. Germline loops: CDR1 SGHTA, CDR2 FQGTGA. The CDR3 sequence is 14 residues long. The CDR3 DNA reads as TGTGCCAGCAGCCCCGGTGATACAGACGAGACCCAGTACTTC. It is translated as CASSPGDTDETQYF.

The chain carries TRBV10-2 and TRBJ2-1; D unclear. CDR3 length equals 15 residues. The V gene lost 6 bases and the J gene lost 0 bases, with 12 bases spanning the gap. Germline V gives CDR1 WSHSY, CDR2 SAAADI. CDR3 coding DNA: TGCGCCAGCAGCCAGGTGTTAAGCTCCTACAATGAGCAGTTCTTC. It yields the protein CASSQVLSSYNEQFF.